This T cell receptor beta chain was captured in a study of CD8+CD57+ T cells in acquired aplastic anemia. At the level of the study: Sorted cells (CD4+ and CD8+) yielded DNA amounts that averaged approximately 3.2 ug.

CDR3 and TCR beta VDJ profiling relied on genomic DNA as the template. TCRdb used MiXCR to reprocess the reads, holding one entry per CDR3 protein. The sample shows roughly 500,000 distinct CDR3 sequences, around 32% of them seen only once. Germline values: CDR1 MGHDK, CDR2 SYGVNS. V was pared by 8 bases and J by 4 bases, with 17 bases between. The CDR3 extends over 15 amino acids. Sequencing was done on patients that had shown CD8+CD57+ cell expansion by flow cytometry. This clonotype originated in a human donor with aplastic anemia. J is TRBJ2-2 and V is TRBV25-1; D is perhaps TRBD2 (5 bases). What was sequenced was sorted CD4+, CD8+, or CD8+CD57+ T cells (not recorded which) from PBMCs. CDR3 residues: CASREGGQATGELFF. The CDR3 DNA reads as TGTGCCAGCCGCGAAGGAGGCCAGGCCACCGGGGAGCTGTTTTTT.